One sample yielded the 3 T cell receptor beta chains listed below, sequenced in a study of blood T cell repertoires in COVID-19. Profiling relied on immunoSEQ multiplex PCR, and the TCRdb table lists in-frame clones only, not all of them. Seen here are approximately 190,000 clones, 88% observed once, and the top ten hold 6.2%. Sequenced: peripheral blood. These TCRs come from a woman aged 40 to 55 who had recovered from COVID-19.

In its sample, this clone was seen a few times. The chain uses TRBV4-2 and TRBJ2-7; 11 nucleotides agree with TRBD2. Trimming cost V 0 bases and J 5 bases; bases outside gene matches: 9. Germline V gene lookup returns CDR1 LGHNA and CDR2 YNFKEQ. The CDR3 runs 17 residues. CDR3 nucleotide sequence: TGTGCCAGCAGCCAAGATCTGGGTAGCGGGAGGGCGGACGAGCAGTACTTC. Translation gives CASSQDLGSGRADEQYF.

This clone has more than one count but fewer than ten. The chain is built from TRBV4-1 and TRBJ1-1; a possible D gene is TRBD1 (5 bases). CDR3 length: 15 amino acids. Germline CDR1 and CDR2: MGHRA and YSYEKL. Trimming stripped 1 base from V and 4 bases from J, with 13 bases between. The CDR3 nucleotides are TGCGCCAGCAGCCAAGGTGGGGCTACGAGCACTGAAGCTTTCTTT. Encoded protein: CASSQGGATSTEAFF.

The rearrangement joins TRBV30 to TRBJ1-2, with 8 bases aligning to TRBD1. With 1 base clipped from V and 2 bases from J, the junction kept 6 bases outside the gene matches. There are 15 residues in the CDR3. Germline CDR1 GTSNPN, CDR2 SVGIG (reference sequence). DNA for the CDR3: TGTGCCTGGAGTGATTTGACAGGGGCAAACTATGGCTACACCTTC. It specifies CAWSDLTGANYGYTF. Full variable domain (outside the CDR3, taken from reference TRBV30 and TRBJ1-2): SQTIHQWPATLVQPVGSPLSLECTVEGTSNPNLYWYRQAAGRGLQLLFYSVGIGQISSEVPQNLSASRPQDRQFILSSKKLLLSDSGFYLCAWSDLTGANYGYTFGSGTRLTVV.